This TCR beta chain comes out of a study of CXCR3-negative and CXCR3-positive naive CD8 T cells. Across the whole study: With about 1.5 +/- 0.3 million reads per library, the TRB reads numbered some 130 million in total. Regarding the study as a whole: Most assays were run on fresh PBMCs (CXCR3 expression partially decreased after cryopreservation). Naive subsets were similarly diverse, while memory CD8+ repertoires were much less diverse.

UMI-labeled 5' RACE yielded the TRB cDNA libraries. TCRdb re-called the 5' RACE reads, yielding one record per CDR3 amino acid sequence without DNA. In total, the table holds about 130,000 distinct CDR3 sequences. This CDR3 contains 14 residues. Germline CDR1 MNHEY, CDR2 SMNVEV (reference sequence). As regards this clonotype: Antigen: not known.

The V call is TRBV27, the J call TRBJ1-4; the D call from TCRdb, TRBD1, cannot be confirmed without DNA. The receptor's source is a human donor in good health. Some clones in this sample may be carry-over from other donors' samples. Sequenced sample: naive CXCR3- CD8+ T cells from blood. Described subset: CD45RO-CCR7+CD27+CD95- naive CD8+ T cells lacking CXCR3 (TNR3-). The CDR3 loop reads CASSSPGRNEKLFF.